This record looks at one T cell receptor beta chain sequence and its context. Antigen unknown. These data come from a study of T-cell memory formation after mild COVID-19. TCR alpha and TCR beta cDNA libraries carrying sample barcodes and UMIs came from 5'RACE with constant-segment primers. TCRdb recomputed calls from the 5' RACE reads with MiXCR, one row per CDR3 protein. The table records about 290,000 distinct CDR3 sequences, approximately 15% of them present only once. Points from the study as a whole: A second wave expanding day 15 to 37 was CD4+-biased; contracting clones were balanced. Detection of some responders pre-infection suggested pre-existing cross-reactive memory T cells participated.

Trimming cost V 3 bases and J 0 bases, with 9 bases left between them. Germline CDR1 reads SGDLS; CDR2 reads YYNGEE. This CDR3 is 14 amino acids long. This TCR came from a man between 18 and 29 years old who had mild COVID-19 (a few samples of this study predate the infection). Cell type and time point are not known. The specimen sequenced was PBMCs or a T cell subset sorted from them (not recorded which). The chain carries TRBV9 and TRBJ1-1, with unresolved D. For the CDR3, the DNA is TGTGCCAGCAGCGAGGGTTTCATGAACACTGAAGCTTTCTTT. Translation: CASSEGFMNTEAFF.